The rows below give T cell receptor beta chains drawn from one sample of a study of Graves' ophthalmopathy and Graves' hyperthyroidism. One entry per CDR3 protein, called by TCRdb with MiXCR from the multiplex PCR reads. The sample consists of over a million distinct CDR3 sequences, about 40% of them appearing once. The specimen sequenced was peripheral blood or thyroid tissue (not recorded which). The receptors derive from an adult man with Graves' hyperthyroidism. Both conserved end residues are part of each CDR3. A D gene is named only where the DNA matches it firmly. Expanded clones get a size class; other rows say once, few or many, or leave the size out.

DNA,CDR3,size,J,D,V
TGTGCCAGCAGCGTAGCGGGAGGAGGAAGATCCGAGCAGTACTTC,CASSVAGGGRSEQYF,many,TRBJ2-7,TRBD2,TRBV7-3
TGTGCCAGCAGTCAAGGGGGCAAGGATGAAAAACTGTTTTTT,CASSQGGKDEKLFF,few,TRBJ1-4,TRBD1,TRBV5-4
TGTGCCAGCAGCTTAGCACAAGGGCAGTACTATGGCTACACCTTC,CASSLAQGQYYGYTF,many,TRBJ1-2,NA,TRBV7-9
TGTGCCACCAAAATCCAAGGTAGCAATCAGCCCCAGTACTTC,CATKIQGSNQPQYF,NA,TRBJ2-5,NA,TRBV15
TGCAGCGCAAGAACGCCCGCGGAGACCCAGTACTTC,CSARTPAETQYF,NA,TRBJ2-5,NA,TRBV29-1
TGTGCCACCAGCAGAGAGGTGGGTGGGGGCACTGAAGCTTTCTTT,CATSREVGGGTEAFF,NA,TRBJ1-1,NA,TRBV15
TGTGCCAGCAGCCAAGGCGGGACGCTCTACAAGCAGTACTTC,CASSQGGTLYKQYF,once,TRBJ2-7,NA,TRBV7-2
TGTGCCATCGGTTCGGGGGTCGATGAAAAACTGTTTTTT,CAIGSGVDEKLFF,NA,TRBJ1-4,NA,TRBV10-3
TGCAGCGTTGGGCGGGGCAGGCAATACTCCTACGAGCAGTACTTC,CSVGRGRQYSYEQYF,many,TRBJ2-7,NA,TRBV29-1
TGTGCCAGCAGCTTAGGCCTTAACACCGGGGAGCTGTTTTTT,CASSLGLNTGELFF,many,TRBJ2-2,NA,TRBV5-1
TGTGCCATCAGCCCATCTAATCCTGGCGGGAACACCATATATTTT,CAISPSNPGGNTIYF,few,TRBJ1-3,NA,TRBV10-3
TGTGCCAGCACCTCCCCCGCATGGAGTTCTGGATATGGCTACACCTTC,CASTSPAWSSGYGYTF,few,TRBJ1-2,NA,TRBV6-6
TGTGCCAGCAGCTTTAGCAGGGGTACCTACGAGCAGTACTTC,CASSFSRGTYEQYF,NA,TRBJ2-7,NA,TRBV11-2
TGCGCCAGCAGCTTGGCTGCCGCGAACTCTGGAAACACCATATATTTT,CASSLAAANSGNTIYF,NA,TRBJ1-3,NA,TRBV5-1
TGCGCCAGCAGCGGGGAGCCGATGAACACTGAAGCTTTCTTT,CASSGEPMNTEAFF,NA,TRBJ1-1,NA,TRBV5-1
TGTGCCAGCAGTTTGGCGGGACAGCGCTCGGAGACCCAGTACTTC,CASSLAGQRSETQYF,many,TRBJ2-5,NA,TRBV12-3/TRBV12-4
TGTGCCAGCTGCCCTGGGACAGGGCGGACTGAAGCTTTCTTT,CASCPGTGRTEAFF,NA,TRBJ1-1,TRBD1,TRBV7-3
TGCAGTGCCAGGCTACCTACTAACTATGGCTACACCTTC,CSARLPTNYGYTF,NA,TRBJ1-2,NA,TRBV20-1
TGTGCCAGCAGTTACAGTCCAGGAGCGGTCCAGCCCCAGCATTTT,CASSYSPGAVQPQHF,NA,TRBJ1-5,NA,TRBV6-2/TRBV6-3
TGCAGTGCCCAACCAGGAGGGCTTGGCTACACCTTC,CSAQPGGLGYTF,many,TRBJ1-2,NA,TRBV20-1
TGTGCCAGTACCTCGACAGGAAACACCGGGGAGCTGTTTTTT,CASTSTGNTGELFF,few,TRBJ2-2,NA,TRBV19
TGTGCCAGCAGTGGAGAGGGCTATGGCTACACCTTC,CASSGEGYGYTF,many,TRBJ1-2,NA,TRBV11-2
TGTGCCAGCAGCGACGGGATAGCGACTGAAGCTTTCTTT,CASSDGIATEAFF,many,TRBJ1-1,NA,TRBV7-9
TGCAGTGCTAGTATACAGGGGCGCGGTAACCAGCCCCAGCATTTT,CSASIQGRGNQPQHF,NA,TRBJ1-5,TRBD1,TRBV20-1
TGTGCCAGCAGACCAAAGGGCCCAAGACAGGGAGGGACCGGGGAGCTGTTTTTT,CASRPKGPRQGGTGELFF,NA,TRBJ2-2,NA,TRBV2
TGCGCCAGCAGCTTGGAGGGACACCCGAACACTGAAGCTTTCTTT,CASSLEGHPNTEAFF,many,TRBJ1-1,NA,TRBV5-1
TGCGCCAGCAGCCAAGGACAGGGCCGGGGCACTGAAGCTTTCTTT,CASSQGQGRGTEAFF,NA,TRBJ1-1,TRBD1,TRBV7-2
TGTGCCAGCAGCTTGGCGGCAGGGGGGGCGGAGACCCAGTACTTC,CASSLAAGGAETQYF,NA,TRBJ2-5,NA,TRBV5-5
TGCAGTGCTAGAGATGAACGGGAGACCTATGGCTACACCTTC,CSARDERETYGYTF,many,TRBJ1-2,NA,TRBV20-1
TGTGCCAGCAGCTTAGCGAGCTGGGGACAGGCTTGGGGTGGAAACACCATATATTTT,CASSLASWGQAWGGNTIYF,many,TRBJ1-3,TRBD1,TRBV7-8
TGCAGTGCTAGCGGGGATCAGGAAGAGACCCAGTACTTC,CSASGDQEETQYF,many,TRBJ2-5,NA,TRBV20-1
TGTGCCAGCAGCAACGGCGGGACTAGCGGGGAAGAGACCCAGTACTTC,CASSNGGTSGEETQYF,NA,TRBJ2-5,TRBD2,TRBV27
TGCAGCGCCCGGGGACAGGTAAACTACGAGCAGTACTTC,CSARGQVNYEQYF,many,TRBJ2-7,TRBD1,TRBV29-1
TGTGCCAGCAGCGCGACAGGATACCAAGAGACCCAGTACTTC,CASSATGYQETQYF,many,TRBJ2-5,NA,TRBV9
TGTGCCGGCAGCTTATTCCGGGGGTACCAAGAGACCCAGTACTTC,CAGSLFRGYQETQYF,NA,TRBJ2-5,NA,TRBV7-2
TGCAGCGTTGTATCGTGGGACCCTACTAGCGGTCCCCCCTACGAGCAGTACTTC,CSVVSWDPTSGPPYEQYF,many,TRBJ2-7,TRBD2,TRBV29-1
TGTGCCAGCAGCCAAGGGCCTTTTTACGAGCAGTACTTC,CASSQGPFYEQYF,NA,TRBJ2-7,NA,TRBV3-1
TGTGCCAGCAGCTCCCAGGGGGCGGGAAGAACTGAAGCTTTCTTT,CASSSQGAGRTEAFF,NA,TRBJ1-1,TRBD1,TRBV7-9
TGTGCCAGTAGTATTCGGGGTTCTAATGGCTACACCTTC,CASSIRGSNGYTF,many,TRBJ1-2,NA,TRBV19
TGTGCCAGCAGCCCGAGTCATCGGGACAGGGCACCTCGACAGCCCCAGCATTTT,CASSPSHRDRAPRQPQHF,NA,TRBJ1-5,TRBD1,TRBV7-2
TGTGCCAGTAGTAGCCCTCGGACAGCGGATAAGGCCCAGCATTTT,CASSSPRTADKAQHF,NA,TRBJ1-5,NA,TRBV19
TGTGCCAGTAGTCGCGGACCCGAGGGCACCGGGGAGCTGTTTTTT,CASSRGPEGTGELFF,NA,TRBJ2-2,NA,TRBV19
TGCGCCAGCAGCTCGATCGGACAGGGCGACTACACCTTC,CASSSIGQGDYTF,NA,TRBJ1-2,TRBD1,TRBV5-1
TGTGCCATCAGTGGGGCAGATTATGGCTACACCTTC,CAISGADYGYTF,many,TRBJ1-2,NA,TRBV10-3
TGTGCCAGCAGCCGCAGGGGAAGCTCACAAGAGACCCAGTACTTC,CASSRRGSSQETQYF,many,TRBJ2-5,NA,TRBV7-2
TGTGCCAGCAGTTTAGGGACAGGGGGATATCATCAGCCCCAGCATTTT,CASSLGTGGYHQPQHF,NA,TRBJ1-5,TRBD1,TRBV28
TGCAGCGTTGACGAAAAGGAGGGGAACACCATATATTTT,CSVDEKEGNTIYF,many,TRBJ1-3,NA,TRBV29-1
TGTGCCAGCAGTTCCAGCGGGGGGATCCGAACCTCCTACAATGAGCAGTTCTTC,CASSSSGGIRTSYNEQFF,NA,TRBJ2-1,TRBD2,TRBV25-1
TGTGCCAGCAGCTTCGGACGGCGGGTGGGGTCCGGTAATGAAAAACTGTTTTTT,CASSFGRRVGSGNEKLFF,NA,TRBJ1-4,NA,TRBV7-9
TGCGCCAGCAGCCAAACACGACAGCGAAGGGCCGAGCAGTACTTC,CASSQTRQRRAEQYF,many,TRBJ2-7,NA,TRBV4-3
TGCGCCAGCAACCTTACCTCGGCGTGTGCGTCTGAAGCTTTCTTT,CASNLTSACASEAFF,few,TRBJ1-1,NA,TRBV10-2
TGTGCCTGGAGTTCTGGGGGGGATCAGCCCCAGCATTTT,CAWSSGGDQPQHF,few,TRBJ1-5,NA,TRBV30